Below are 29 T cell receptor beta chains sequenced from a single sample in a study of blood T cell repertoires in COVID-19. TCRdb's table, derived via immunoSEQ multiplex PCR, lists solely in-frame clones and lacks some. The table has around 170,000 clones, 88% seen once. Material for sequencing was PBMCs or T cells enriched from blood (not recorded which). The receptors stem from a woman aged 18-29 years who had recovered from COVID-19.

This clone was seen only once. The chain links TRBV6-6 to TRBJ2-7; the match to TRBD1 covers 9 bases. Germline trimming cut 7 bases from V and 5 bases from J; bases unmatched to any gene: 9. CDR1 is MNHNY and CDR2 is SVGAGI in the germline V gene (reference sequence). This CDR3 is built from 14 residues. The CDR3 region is CASTYRDRENEQYF. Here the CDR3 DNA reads TGTGCCAGCACCTACCGGGACAGGGAGAACGAGCAGTACTTC.

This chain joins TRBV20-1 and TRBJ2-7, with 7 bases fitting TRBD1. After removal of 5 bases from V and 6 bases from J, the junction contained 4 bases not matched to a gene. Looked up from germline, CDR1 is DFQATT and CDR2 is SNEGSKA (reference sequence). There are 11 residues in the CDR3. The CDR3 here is CSADGTVEQYF. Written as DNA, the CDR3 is TGCAGTGCTGACGGGACAGTCGAGCAGTACTTC.

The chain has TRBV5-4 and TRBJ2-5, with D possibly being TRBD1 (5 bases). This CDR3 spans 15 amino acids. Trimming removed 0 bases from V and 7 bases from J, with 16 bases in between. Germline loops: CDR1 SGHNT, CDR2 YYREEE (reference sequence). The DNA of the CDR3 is TGTGCCAGCAGCTTGGATGGGGCGGCTTCCTGGACCCAGTACTTC. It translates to CASSLDGAASWTQYF.

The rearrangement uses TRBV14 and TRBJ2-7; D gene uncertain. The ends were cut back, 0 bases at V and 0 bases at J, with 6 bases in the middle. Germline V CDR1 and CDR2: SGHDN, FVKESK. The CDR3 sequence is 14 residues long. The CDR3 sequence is CASSQDWHSYEQYF. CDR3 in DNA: TGTGCCAGCAGCCAAGACTGGCACTCCTACGAGCAGTACTTC.

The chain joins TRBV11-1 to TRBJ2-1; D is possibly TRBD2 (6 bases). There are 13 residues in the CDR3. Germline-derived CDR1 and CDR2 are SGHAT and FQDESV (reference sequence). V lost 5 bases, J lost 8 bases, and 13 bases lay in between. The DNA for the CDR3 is TGTGCCAGCAGCATAGGATCGGGGGATGAGCAGTTCTTC. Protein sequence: CASSIGSGDEQFF.

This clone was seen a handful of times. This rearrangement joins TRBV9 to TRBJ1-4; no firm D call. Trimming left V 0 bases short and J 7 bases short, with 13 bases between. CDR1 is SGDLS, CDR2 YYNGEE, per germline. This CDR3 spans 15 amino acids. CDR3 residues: CASSVERGLGEKLFF. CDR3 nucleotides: TGTGCCAGCAGCGTAGAGAGAGGGCTTGGTGAAAAACTGTTTTTT. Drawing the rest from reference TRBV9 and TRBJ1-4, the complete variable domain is DSGVTQTPKHLITATGQRVTLRCSPRSGDLSVYWYQQSLDQGLQFLIQYYNGEERAKGNILERFSAQQFPDLHSELNLSSLELGDSALYFCASSVERGLGEKLFFGSGTQLSVL.

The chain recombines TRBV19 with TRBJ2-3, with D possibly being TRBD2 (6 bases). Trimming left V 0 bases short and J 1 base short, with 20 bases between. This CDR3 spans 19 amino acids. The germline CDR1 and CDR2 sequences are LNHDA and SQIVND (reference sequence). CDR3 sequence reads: CASSIDGEEGVRGTDTQYF. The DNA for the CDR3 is TGTGCCAGTAGTATAGATGGTGAGGAGGGAGTACGGGGCACAGATACGCAGTATTTT.

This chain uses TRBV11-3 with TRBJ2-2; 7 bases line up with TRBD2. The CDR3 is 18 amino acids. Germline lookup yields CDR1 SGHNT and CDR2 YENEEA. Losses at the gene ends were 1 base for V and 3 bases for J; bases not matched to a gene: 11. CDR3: CASSLGDRLRGDTGELFF. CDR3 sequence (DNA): TGTGCCAGCAGCTTAGGTGACAGACTCCGGGGGGACACCGGGGAGCTGTTTTTT.

CDR3 nucleotides: TGTGCCAGCAGCTCCCCGACAGTTTACGGGGAGACCCAGTACTTC. Protein: CASSSPTVYGETQYF. The chain employs TRBV7-8 and TRBJ2-5, with a tentative D call TRBD1 (5 bases). The CDR3 totals 15 residues. Germline values: CDR1 SGHVS, CDR2 FQNEAQ. V lost 4 bases, J lost 5 bases, and 17 bases lay in between.

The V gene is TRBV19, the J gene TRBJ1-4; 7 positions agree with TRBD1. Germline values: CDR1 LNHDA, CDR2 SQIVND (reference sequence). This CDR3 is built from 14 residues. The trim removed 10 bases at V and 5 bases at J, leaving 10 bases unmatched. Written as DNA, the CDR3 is TGTGCCACCACCGACCGGACAGGAAATGAAAAACTGTTTTTT. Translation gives CATTDRTGNEKLFF.

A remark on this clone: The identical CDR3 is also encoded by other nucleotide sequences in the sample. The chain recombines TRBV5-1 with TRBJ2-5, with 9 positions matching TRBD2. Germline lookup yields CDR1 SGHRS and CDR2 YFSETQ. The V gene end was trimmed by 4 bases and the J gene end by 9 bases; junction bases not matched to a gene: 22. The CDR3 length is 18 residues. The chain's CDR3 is CASSPGKVLAGGTEPQYF. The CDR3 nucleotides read TGCGCCAGCAGCCCGGGGAAGGTACTCGCGGGGGGGACTGAGCCCCAGTACTTC. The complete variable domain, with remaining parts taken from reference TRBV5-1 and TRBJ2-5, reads KAGVTQTPRYLIKTRGQQVTLSCSPISGHRSVSWYQQTPGQGLQFLFEYFSETQRNKGNFPGRFSGRQFSNSRSEMNVSTLELGDSALYLCASSPGKVLAGGTEPQYFGPGTRLLVL.

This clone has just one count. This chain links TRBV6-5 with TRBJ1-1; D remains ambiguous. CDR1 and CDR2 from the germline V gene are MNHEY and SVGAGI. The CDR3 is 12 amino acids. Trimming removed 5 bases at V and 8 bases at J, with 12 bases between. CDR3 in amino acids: CASSTNRREAFF. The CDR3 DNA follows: TGTGCCAGCAGTACGAACAGAAGAGAAGCTTTCTTT.

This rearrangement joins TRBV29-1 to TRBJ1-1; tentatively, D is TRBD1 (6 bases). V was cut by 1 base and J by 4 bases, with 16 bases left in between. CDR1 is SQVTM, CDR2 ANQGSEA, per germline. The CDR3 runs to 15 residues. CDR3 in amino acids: CSVEGTYRESTEAFF. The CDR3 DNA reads TGCAGCGTTGAAGGTACCTACAGGGAGAGCACTGAAGCTTTCTTT.

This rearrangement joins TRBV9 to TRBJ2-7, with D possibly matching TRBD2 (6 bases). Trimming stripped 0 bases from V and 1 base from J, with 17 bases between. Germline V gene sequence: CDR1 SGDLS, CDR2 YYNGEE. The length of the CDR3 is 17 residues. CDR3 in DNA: TGTGCCAGCAGCGTAGATTCCGGCGGCGGGGTATCCTACGAGCAGTACTTC. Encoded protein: CASSVDSGGGVSYEQYF.

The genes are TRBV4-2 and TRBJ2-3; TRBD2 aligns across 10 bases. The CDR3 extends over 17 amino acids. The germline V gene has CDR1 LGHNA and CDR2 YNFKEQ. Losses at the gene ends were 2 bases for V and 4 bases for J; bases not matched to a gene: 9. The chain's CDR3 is CASSQRLAGVGADTQYF. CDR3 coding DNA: TGTGCCAGCAGCCAACGTCTAGCGGGAGTTGGTGCAGATACGCAGTATTTT.

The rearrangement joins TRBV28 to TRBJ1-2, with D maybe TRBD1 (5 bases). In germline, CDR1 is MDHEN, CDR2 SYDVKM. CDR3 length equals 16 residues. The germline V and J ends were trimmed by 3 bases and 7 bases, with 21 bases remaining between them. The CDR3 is CASSFGQGLIWGGYTF. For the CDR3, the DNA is TGTGCCAGCAGTTTCGGGCAGGGTCTGATTTGGGGTGGCTACACCTTC.

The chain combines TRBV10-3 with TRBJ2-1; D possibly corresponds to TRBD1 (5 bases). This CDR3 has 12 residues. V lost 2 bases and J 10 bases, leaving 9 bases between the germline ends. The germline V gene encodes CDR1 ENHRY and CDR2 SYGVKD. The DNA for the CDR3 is TGTGCCATCAGTGAGACGGACACCGAGCAGTTCTTC. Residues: CAISETDTEQFF.

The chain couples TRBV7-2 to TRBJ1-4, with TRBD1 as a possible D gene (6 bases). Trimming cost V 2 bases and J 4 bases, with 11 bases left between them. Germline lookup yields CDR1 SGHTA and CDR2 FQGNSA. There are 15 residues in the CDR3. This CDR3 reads CASSLKRGNNEKLFF. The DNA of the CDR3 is TGTGCCAGCAGCTTAAAGAGGGGGAATAATGAAAAACTGTTTTTT.

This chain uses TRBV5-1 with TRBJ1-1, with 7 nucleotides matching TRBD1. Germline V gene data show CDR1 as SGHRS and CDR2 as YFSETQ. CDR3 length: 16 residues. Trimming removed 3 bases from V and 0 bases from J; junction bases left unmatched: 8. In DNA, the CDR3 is TGCGCCAGCAGCTCCCTGGGACAGTCCTTGAACACTGAAGCTTTCTTT. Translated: CASSSLGQSLNTEAFF.

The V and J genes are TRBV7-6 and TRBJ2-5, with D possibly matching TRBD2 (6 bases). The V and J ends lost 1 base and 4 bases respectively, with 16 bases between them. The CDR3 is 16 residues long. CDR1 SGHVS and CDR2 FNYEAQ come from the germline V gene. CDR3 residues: CASSLVQGGLGETQYF. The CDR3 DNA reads TGTGCCAGCAGCTTAGTCCAGGGAGGTCTGGGAGAGACCCAGTACTTC.

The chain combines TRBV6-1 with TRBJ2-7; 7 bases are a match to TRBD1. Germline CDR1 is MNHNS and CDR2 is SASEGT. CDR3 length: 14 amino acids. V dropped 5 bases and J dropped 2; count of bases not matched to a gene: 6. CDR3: CASSQQGLAYEQYF. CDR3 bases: TGTGCCAGCAGTCAACAGGGGCTAGCCTACGAGCAGTACTTC.

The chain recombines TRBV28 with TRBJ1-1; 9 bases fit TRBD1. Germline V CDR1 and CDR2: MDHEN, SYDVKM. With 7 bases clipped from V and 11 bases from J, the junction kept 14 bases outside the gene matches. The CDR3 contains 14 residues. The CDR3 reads CASTLGGQGRSAFF. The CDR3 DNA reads TGTGCCAGCACCTTAGGGGGACAGGGAAGGAGTGCTTTCTTT.

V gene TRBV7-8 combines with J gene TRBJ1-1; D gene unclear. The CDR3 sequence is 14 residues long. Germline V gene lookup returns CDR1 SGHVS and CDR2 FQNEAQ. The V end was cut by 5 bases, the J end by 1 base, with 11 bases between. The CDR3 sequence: CASSPRGTNTEAFF. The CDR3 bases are TGTGCCAGCAGCCCCCGGGGAACGAACACTGAAGCTTTCTTT.

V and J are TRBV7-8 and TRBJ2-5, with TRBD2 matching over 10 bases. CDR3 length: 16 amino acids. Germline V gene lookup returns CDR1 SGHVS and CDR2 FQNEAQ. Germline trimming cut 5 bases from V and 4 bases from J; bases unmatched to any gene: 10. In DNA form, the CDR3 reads TGTGCCAGCAGCCCTCGGATAGCGGGAGGAGGAGAGACCCAGTACTTC. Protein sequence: CASSPRIAGGGETQYF.

CDR3 bases: TGTGCCACCTCGGGACAGGGGAAATACGAGCAGTACTTC. Its protein is CATSGQGKYEQYF. This chain joins TRBV19 and TRBJ2-7, with 10 bases matching TRBD1. After removal of 10 bases from V and 4 bases from J, the junction contained 7 bases not matched to a gene. The CDR3 consists of 13 residues. The V gene's germline CDR1 is LNHDA and CDR2 SQIVND (reference sequence).

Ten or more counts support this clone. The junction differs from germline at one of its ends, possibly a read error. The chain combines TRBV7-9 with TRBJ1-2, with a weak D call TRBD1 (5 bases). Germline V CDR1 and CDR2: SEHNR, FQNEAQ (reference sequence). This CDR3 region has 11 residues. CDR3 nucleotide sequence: TGTGCCAGCAGCTTAGAGGGGAGGGTATCCTTC. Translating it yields CASSLEGRVSF.

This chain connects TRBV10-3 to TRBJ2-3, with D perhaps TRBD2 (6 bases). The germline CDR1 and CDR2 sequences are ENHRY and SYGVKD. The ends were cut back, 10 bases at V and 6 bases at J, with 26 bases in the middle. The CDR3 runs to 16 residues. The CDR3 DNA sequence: TGTGCCACCCTCAATCCGGCGGGACCCACCGGGGATACGCAGTATTTT. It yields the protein CATLNPAGPTGDTQYF.

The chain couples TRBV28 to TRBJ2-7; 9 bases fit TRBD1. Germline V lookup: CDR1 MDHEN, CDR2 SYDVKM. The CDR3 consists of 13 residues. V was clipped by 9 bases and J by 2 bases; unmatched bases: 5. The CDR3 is CASGQGFTYEQYF. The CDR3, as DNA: TGTGCCAGTGGACAGGGGTTTACCTACGAGCAGTACTTC.

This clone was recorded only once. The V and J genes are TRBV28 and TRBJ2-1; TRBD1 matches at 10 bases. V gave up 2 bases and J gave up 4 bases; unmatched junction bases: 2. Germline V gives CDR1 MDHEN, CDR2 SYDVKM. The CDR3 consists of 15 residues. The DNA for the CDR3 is TGTGCCAGCAGTTTACGGGGACAGGGGTACAATGAGCAGTTCTTC. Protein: CASSLRGQGYNEQFF. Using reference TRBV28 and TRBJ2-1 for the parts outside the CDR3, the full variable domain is DVKVTQSSRYLVKRTGEKVFLECVQDMDHENMFWYRQDPGLGLRLIYFSYDVKMKEKGDIPEGYSVSREKKERFSLILESASTNQTSMYLCASSLRGQGYNEQFFGPGTRLTVL.